The T cell receptor beta chain under discussion was sequenced for a study of shared clonotypes between healthy human individuals. Trimming left V 8 bases short and J 4 bases short, with 11 bases between. Looked up from germline, CDR1 is SNHLY and CDR2 is FYNNEI. The CDR3 totals 12 residues. In the naive CD8 group, cells lacked CD45RO and were positively selected for CCR7, so terminally differentiated effector memory CD45RA+ cells were left out. At deep level, the assay was performed. Assay: immunoSEQ multiplex PCR; the TCRdb copy retains only in-frame clones and omits some. Of around 2,100,000 clones listed, over 85% are singletons.

The V call is TRBV2, the J call TRBJ1-1; the D gene is possibly TRBD1 (5 bases). The source is a man aged 18 to 35 in good health. The sequencing input was naive CD8+ T cells sorted from blood. In DNA form, the CDR3 reads TGTGCCAGCGGGGGTTACGGCACTGAAGCTTTCTTT. Translated: CASGGYGTEAFF.